This T cell receptor (beta chain) was sequenced in a study of brain T cells in children with intractable seizures. Points on this clone: Its antigen is currently unknown.

Study results and caveats: Pre- and post-surgery blood differed in depth, so pre-surgery absences may be undersampling. Viral specificity was inferred only from CDR3 similarity; HCMV serostatus was unknown.

Trimming removed 7 bases from V and 2 bases from J, with 16 bases in between. Per the germline V gene, CDR1 is LNHDA and CDR2 is SQIVND (reference sequence). This CDR3 is built from 15 residues. Sequencing was limited to surgery cases with top T cell transcript signatures in brain tissue. At least one anti-epileptic drug was given before surgery. Data came from immunoSEQ multiplex PCR; TCRdb stores just in-frame clones and leaves some out. The sample lists 35,000 to 50,000 clones, 90% occurring once. This specimen consisted of peripheral blood, obtained at surgery. The clonotype originates from a girl aged 2-10 years with tuberous sclerosis and intractable seizures. The gene calls are TRBV19 and TRBJ2-3, with D perhaps assigned TRBD1 or TRBD2 (5 bases each). CDR3 in DNA: TGTGCCAGTATAGAGGGCCGAGGACACACAGATACGCAGTATTTT. Residues: CASIEGRGHTDTQYF.